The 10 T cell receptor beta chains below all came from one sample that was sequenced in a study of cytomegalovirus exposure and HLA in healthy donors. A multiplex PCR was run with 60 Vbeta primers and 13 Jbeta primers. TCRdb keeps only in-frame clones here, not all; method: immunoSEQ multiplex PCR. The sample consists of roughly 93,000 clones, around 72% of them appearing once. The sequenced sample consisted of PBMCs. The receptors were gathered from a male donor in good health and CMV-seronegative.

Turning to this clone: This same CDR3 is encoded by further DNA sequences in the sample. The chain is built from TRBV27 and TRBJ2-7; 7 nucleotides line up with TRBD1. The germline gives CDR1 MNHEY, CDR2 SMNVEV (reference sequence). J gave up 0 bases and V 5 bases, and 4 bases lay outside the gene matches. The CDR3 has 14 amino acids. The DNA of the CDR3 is TGTGCCAGCAGTCCAGCAGGGGGCTCCTACGAGCAGTACTTC. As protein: CASSPAGGSYEQYF.

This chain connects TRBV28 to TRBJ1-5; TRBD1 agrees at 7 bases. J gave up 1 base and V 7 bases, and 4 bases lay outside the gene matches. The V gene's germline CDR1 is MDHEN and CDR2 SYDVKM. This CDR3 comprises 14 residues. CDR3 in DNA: TGTGCCAGCAAGGGGGCGGAGAGCAATCAGCCCCAGCATTTT. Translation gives CASKGAESNQPQHF. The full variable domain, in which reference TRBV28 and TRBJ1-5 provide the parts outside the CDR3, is DVKVTQSSRYLVKRTGEKVFLECVQDMDHENMFWYRQDPGLGLRLIYFSYDVKMKEKGDIPEGYSVSREKKERFSLILESASTNQTSMYLCASKGAESNQPQHFGDGTRLSIL.

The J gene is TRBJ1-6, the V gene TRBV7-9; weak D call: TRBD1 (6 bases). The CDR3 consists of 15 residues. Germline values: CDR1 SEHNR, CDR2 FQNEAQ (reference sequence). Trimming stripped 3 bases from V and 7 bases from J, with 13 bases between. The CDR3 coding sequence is TGTGCCAGCAGCTTTGGCCGGACAGTGAATTCACCCCTCCACTTT. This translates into CASSFGRTVNSPLHF.

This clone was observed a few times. CDR3: CAWSQLAGYNEQFF. CDR3 DNA sequence: TGTGCCTGGAGTCAACTAGCGGGCTACAATGAGCAGTTCTTC. The chain is built from TRBV30 and TRBJ2-1, with 9 bases lining up with TRBD2. V dropped 2 bases and J dropped 3; count of bases not matched to a gene: 2. Germline lookup yields CDR1 GTSNPN and CDR2 SVGIG (reference sequence). The CDR3 has 14 residues.

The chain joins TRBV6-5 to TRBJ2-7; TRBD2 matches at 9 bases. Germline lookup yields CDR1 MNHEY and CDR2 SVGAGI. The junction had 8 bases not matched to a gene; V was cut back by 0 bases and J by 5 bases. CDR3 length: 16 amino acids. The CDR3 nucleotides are TGTGCCAGCAGTTACTCTGCGGGAGGGAGTTTCGACGAGCAGTACTTC. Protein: CASSYSAGGSFDEQYF.

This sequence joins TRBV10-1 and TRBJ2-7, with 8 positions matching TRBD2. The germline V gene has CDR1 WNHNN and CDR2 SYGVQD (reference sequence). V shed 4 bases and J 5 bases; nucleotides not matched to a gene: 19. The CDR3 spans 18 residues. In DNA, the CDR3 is TGCGCCAGCAGTGGAGGGGGGGTGGAGCGGGAGAGGAGGGACGAGCAGTACTTC. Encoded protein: CASSGGGVERERRDEQYF.

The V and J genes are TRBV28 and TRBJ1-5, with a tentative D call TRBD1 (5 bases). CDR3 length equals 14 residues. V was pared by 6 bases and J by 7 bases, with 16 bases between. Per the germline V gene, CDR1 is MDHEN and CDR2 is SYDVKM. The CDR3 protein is CASSLQGIRQPQHF. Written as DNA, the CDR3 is TGTGCCAGCAGCCTTCAGGGTATACGACAGCCCCAGCATTTT.

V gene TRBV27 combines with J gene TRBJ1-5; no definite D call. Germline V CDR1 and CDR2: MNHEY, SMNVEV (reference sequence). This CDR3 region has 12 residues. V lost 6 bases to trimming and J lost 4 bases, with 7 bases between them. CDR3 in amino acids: CASRTGNQPQHF. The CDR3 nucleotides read TGTGCCAGCAGGACGGGGAATCAGCCCCAGCATTTT.

CDR3: CSVEDGLGRVTEAFF. CDR3 nucleotides: TGCAGCGTTGAAGATGGATTGGGGAGGGTCACTGAAGCTTTCTTT. V gene TRBV29-1 combines with J gene TRBJ1-1; D is unclear. This CDR3 region has 15 residues. V lost 0 bases and J lost 4, with 15 bases in between. Germline V gene data show CDR1 as SQVTM and CDR2 as ANQGSEA.

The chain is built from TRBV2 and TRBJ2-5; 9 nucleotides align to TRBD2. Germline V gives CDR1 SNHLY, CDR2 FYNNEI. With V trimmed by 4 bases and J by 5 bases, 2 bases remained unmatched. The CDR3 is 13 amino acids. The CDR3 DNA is TGTGCCAGCAGTGCTAGCGGGGCGGAGACCCAGTACTTC. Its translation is CASSASGAETQYF.